A selection of T cell receptor beta chains follows, all from one sample in a study of T cells in Graves' hyperthyroidism and ophthalmopathy. TCRdb analysed the multiplex PCR reads with MiXCR anew, one entry per CDR3 protein. The sample contains about 720,000 distinct CDR3 sequences, approximately 19% of which appear only once. The sample taken for sequencing was blood. These receptors all stem from a woman aged 50 to 65 with Graves' hyperthyroidism that later progressed to Graves' ophthalmopathy. The CDR3 runs from the conserved cysteine through the conserved F or W. The D gene is left open where the match is weak. Only some rows state a clone size, as once, few, many or a class for expanded clones.

CASSVPRDTSEAFF	TGTGCCAGCAGTGTTCCACGTGACACCTCTGAAGCTTTCTTT	.	.	TRBV6-1	TRBJ1-1
CAGSLGRGLRNEQFF	TGTGCCGGCAGCTTAGGGAGGGGGCTACGGAATGAGCAGTTCTTC	.	few	TRBV11-3	TRBJ2-1
CSARDARGPSSYEQYF	TGCAGTGCTAGAGATGCCAGGGGGCCGAGCTCCTACGAGCAGTACTTC	TRBD1	many	TRBV20-1	TRBJ2-7
CASGLNRVLSGELFF	TGTGCCAGCGGGCTAAACAGGGTTTTATCCGGGGAGCTGTTTTTT	.	few	TRBV11-2	TRBJ2-2
CAWRSTGTGYNEQFF	TGTGCCTGGAGATCAACCGGGACTGGTTACAATGAGCAGTTCTTC	.	.	TRBV30	TRBJ2-1
CASSLVDDRGGYTF	TGTGCCAGCAGCTTGGTTGACGACAGAGGGGGCTACACCTTC	.	.	TRBV5-5	TRBJ1-2
CASSVTSGGNIQYF	TGTGCCAGCAGTGTAACCTCGGGGGGAAACATTCAGTACTTC	TRBD2	many	TRBV2	TRBJ2-4
CASSSSTGLYEQYF	TGTGCCAGCAGCTCCTCCACAGGCCTCTACGAGCAGTACTTC	.	many	TRBV5-6	TRBJ2-7
CASKHESSTDTQYF	TGCGCCAGCAAACATGAGTCTAGCACAGATACGCAGTATTTT	.	many	TRBV5-1	TRBJ2-3
CASSDMNSGDTEAFF	TGTGCCAGCAGTGACATGAACTCAGGGGACACTGAAGCTTTCTTT	.	few	TRBV27	TRBJ1-1
CASSYTSTQSITDTQYF	TGTGCCAGCAGTTACACCTCGACACAAAGCATCACAGATACGCAGTATTTT	.	.	TRBV6-5	TRBJ2-3
CASSLKDRNTEAFF	TGTGCCAGCAGCTTAAAGGACAGGAACACTGAAGCTTTCTTT	.	many	TRBV7-6	TRBJ1-1
CAWSPDRATETQYF	TGTGCCTGGAGTCCGGACAGGGCCACCGAGACCCAGTACTTC	TRBD1	few	TRBV30	TRBJ2-5
CASSQDRTSGVADTQYF	TGTGCCAGCAGCCAAGATAGGACTAGCGGGGTGGCAGATACGCAGTATTTT	TRBD2	.	TRBV4-2	TRBJ2-3
CSGSAGTELFF	TGCAGTGGTAGTGCGGGGACGGAACTGTTTTTT	.	few	TRBV20-1	TRBJ1-4
CSARDARGVEGYGYTF	TGCAGTGCTAGAGATGCCAGGGGGGTCGAGGGCTATGGCTACACCTTC	TRBD1	.	TRBV20-1	TRBJ1-2
CASSSTGRDQPQHF	TGTGCCAGCAGTTCGACAGGGAGGGATCAGCCCCAGCATTTT	TRBD1	.	TRBV12-3/TRBV12-4	TRBJ1-5
CASSPGSPRYVPAFF	TGTGCCAGCAGCCCTGGATCCCCGAGGTATGTTCCAGCTTTCTTT	.	many	TRBV11-2	TRBJ1-1
CASSLVGGAYNEQFF	TGCGCCAGCAGCTTGGTAGGGGGGGCCTACAATGAGCAGTTCTTC	.	many	TRBV5-1	TRBJ2-1
CASSLGPGRGGDEKLFF	TGTGCCAGCAGCTTAGGACCCGGCCGGGGTGGGGATGAAAAACTGTTTTTT	.	few	TRBV7-6	TRBJ1-4
CASSPITGNTEAFF	TGTGCCAGCAGCCCGATTACAGGGAACACTGAAGCTTTCTTT	.	many	TRBV3-1	TRBJ1-1
CATSRDPGQGNDEQFF	TGTGCCACCAGCAGGGACCCGGGACAGGGAAACGATGAGCAGTTCTTC	TRBD1	.	TRBV15	TRBJ2-1
CASSRGGQSSYNSPLHF	TGTGCCAGCAGCCGGGGCGGACAGAGCTCCTATAATTCACCCCTCCACTTT	.	.	TRBV5-6	TRBJ1-6
CAWRIWNTGELFF	TGTGCCTGGAGAATATGGAACACCGGGGAGCTGTTTTTT	.	few	TRBV30	TRBJ2-2
CASSGTGGAGEKLFF	TGTGCCAGCAGCGGGACAGGGGGCGCAGGGGAAAAACTGTTTTTT	TRBD1	few	TRBV9	TRBJ1-4
CASKGLAGHLANTGELFF	TGTGCCAGCAAGGGACTAGCGGGCCATCTGGCGAACACCGGGGAGCTGTTTTTT	TRBD2	.	TRBV27	TRBJ2-2
CASKDRGQGGYEQYF	TGTGCCAGCAAGGACAGGGGGCAGGGGGGCTACGAGCAGTACTTC	TRBD1	.	TRBV6-2/TRBV6-3	TRBJ2-7
CASSPTGDSGNTIYF	TGTGCCAGCTCACCGACAGGGGACTCTGGAAACACCATATATTTT	TRBD1	many	TRBV18	TRBJ1-3
CASRATGVLHEQYF	TGTGCCAGCAGGGCAACAGGGGTCCTCCACGAGCAGTACTTC	TRBD1	many	TRBV6-1	TRBJ2-7
CSAGGFGNTEAFF	TGCAGTGCTGGGGGCTTCGGGAACACTGAAGCTTTCTTT	.	.	TRBV20-1	TRBJ1-1
CASSFEGSNTGELFF	TGTGCCAGTAGTTTTGAGGGCTCGAACACCGGGGAGCTGTTTTTT	.	.	TRBV19	TRBJ2-2
CASSRTSGGSVTQYF	TGTGCCAGCAGCCGGACTAGCGGGGGGTCGGTTACGCAGTATTTT	TRBD2	few	TRBV7-9	TRBJ2-3
CASSYGSGRISSYEQYF	TGTGCCAGCAGTTACGGATCCGGCAGGATTAGCTCCTACGAGCAGTACTTC	.	few	TRBV6-6	TRBJ2-7
CSGTGDLQETQYF	TGCAGCGGGACAGGGGACCTACAAGAGACCCAGTACTTC	TRBD1	.	TRBV29-1	TRBJ2-5
CASSWGSDGMNTEAFF	TGTGCCAGCAGCTGGGGGTCTGACGGCATGAACACTGAAGCTTTCTTT	.	few	TRBV5-6	TRBJ1-1
CSARDFSTTANTEAFF	TGCAGTGCTAGAGACTTCTCTACGACAGCGAACACTGAAGCTTTCTTT	.	few	TRBV20-1	TRBJ1-1
CASSYLGNAEAFF	TGTGCCAGCAGTTATCTGGGGAACGCTGAAGCTTTCTTT	.	many	TRBV27	TRBJ1-1
CASSLDGRYYGYTF	TGCGCCAGCAGCTTGGATGGCAGATACTATGGCTACACCTTC	.	.	TRBV5-1	TRBJ1-2
CASRNRGLAGNEQFF	TGCGCCAGCAGAAACAGGGGACTAGCGGGTAATGAGCAGTTCTTC	TRBD2	.	TRBV10-1	TRBJ2-1
CASSLRAGREKLFF	TGTGCCAGCAGTTTAAGGGCAGGTCGCGAAAAACTGTTTTTT	.	.	TRBV27	TRBJ1-4
CAGDRGETQYF	TGTGCCGGGGACAGGGGAGAGACCCAGTACTTC	TRBD1	few	TRBV7-9	TRBJ2-5
CASSEQGFNEQFF	TGTGCCAGCAGTGAACAAGGGTTTAATGAGCAGTTCTTC	.	.	TRBV6-1	TRBJ2-1
CASSLSRQITDTQYF	TGCGCCAGCAGCCTCTCTCGGCAGATCACAGATACGCAGTATTTT	.	few	TRBV5-1	TRBJ2-3
CASSSDRKRNQPQHF	TGTGCCAGCAGTTCGGACAGGAAACGCAATCAGCCCCAGCATTTT	TRBD1	many	TRBV12-3/TRBV12-4	TRBJ1-5
CASSEYRVGGNGYTF	TGTGCCAGCAGTGAATATCGGGTAGGGGGCAATGGCTACACCTTC	TRBD1	.	TRBV25-1	TRBJ1-2
CASSLWSGGSYNEQFF	TGTGCCAGCAGCTTGTGGTCAGGGGGCTCCTACAATGAGCAGTTCTTC	TRBD1	.	TRBV5-8	TRBJ2-1
CASSVEERNTEAFF	TGTGCCAGCAGCGTAGAGGAGAGGAACACTGAAGCTTTCTTT	.	.	TRBV9	TRBJ1-1
CASSSSRDSYNEQFF	TGTGCCAGCAGCTCATCCCGGGACAGCTACAATGAGCAGTTCTTC	TRBD1	many	TRBV7-6	TRBJ2-1